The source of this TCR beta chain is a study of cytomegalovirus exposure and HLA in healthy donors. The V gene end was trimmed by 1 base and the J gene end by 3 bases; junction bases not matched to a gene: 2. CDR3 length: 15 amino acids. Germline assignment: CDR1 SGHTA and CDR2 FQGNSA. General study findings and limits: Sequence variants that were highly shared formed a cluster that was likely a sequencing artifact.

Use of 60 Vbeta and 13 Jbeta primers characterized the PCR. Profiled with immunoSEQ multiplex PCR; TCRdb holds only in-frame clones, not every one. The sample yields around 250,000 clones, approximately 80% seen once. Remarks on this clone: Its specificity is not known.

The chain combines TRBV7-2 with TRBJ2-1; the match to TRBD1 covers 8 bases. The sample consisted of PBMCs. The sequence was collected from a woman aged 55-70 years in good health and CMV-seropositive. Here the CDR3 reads CASSLDRGIYNEQFF. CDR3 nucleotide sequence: TGTGCCAGCAGCTTAGACAGGGGGATCTACAATGAGCAGTTCTTC. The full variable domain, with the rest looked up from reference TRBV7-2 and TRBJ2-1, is GAGVSQSPSNKVTEKGKDVELRCDPISGHTALYWYRQSLGQGLEFLIYFQGNSAPDKSGLPSDRFSAERTGGSVSTLTIQRTQQEDSAVYLCASSLDRGIYNEQFFGPGTRLTVL.